The clone carrying this T cell receptor beta chain was seen only once. Its antigen is unknown. Time point given: week 5, during vaccination. Topical imiquimod was applied with each vaccine dose, which held 300 ug of mutant IDH1 20-mer peptide. These data come from a study of a mutant IDH1 vaccine in newly diagnosed glioma. V shed 10 bases and J shed 1 base, with 10 bases lying between them. This CDR3 is built from 12 residues. Germline V gives CDR1 MNHEY, CDR2 SVGAGI. TCRdb's copy holds only in-frame clones and misses some; the assay was immunoSEQ multiplex PCR. This table holds roughly 72,000 clones, roughly nine tenths found once.

The sample in question was PBMCs, obtained from a glioma patient whose treatment included an IDH1 peptide vaccine. The sequence came from a woman in her fifties or sixties with glioma. V and J are TRBV6-5 and TRBJ1-1; D remains ambiguous. The chain's CDR3 is CATRLTNTEAFF. In DNA, the CDR3 is TGTGCCACCAGGCTCACGAACACTGAAGCTTTCTTT.